The 20 T cell receptor beta chains below all came from one sample that was sequenced in a study of CD8 T cells in ankylosing spondylitis (dated by TCRdb to about 2017). Library generation was performed with 5' RACE. Sequencing was carried out with an Illumina HiSeq 2500. TCRdb handled the public reads itself, with Q25 trimming in fastp and clone calling in MiXCR, and kept productive beta chains. CDR3 protein sequences are deduplicated, and each keeps its most common genes and DNA. The sample has 340,000 or so distinct CDR3 sequences on record, roughly 14% of them singletons. The ten largest make up 1.1% of the sample. Sequencing was performed on blood, either unsorted or a sorted T cell fraction (not recorded which). All receptors come from a male donor with ankylosing spondylitis or in good health (not recorded which).

This clonotype was counted only a few times. V and J are TRBV4-1 and TRBJ2-3; D gene uncertain. V was pared by 2 bases and J by 2 bases, with 11 bases between. The CDR3 loop spans 15 amino acids. Looked up from germline, CDR1 is MGHRA and CDR2 is YSYEKL. The CDR3 DNA follows: TGCGCCAGCAGCCAAACGCCCGCGACCACAGATACGCAGTATTTT. Encoded protein: CASSQTPATTDTQYF.

This clonotype has only a few counts. The chain combines TRBV9 with TRBJ2-2; D may be TRBD2 (6 bases). Trimming pared 0 bases from V and 2 bases from J, leaving 11 bases between. Germline V CDR1 and CDR2: SGDLS, YYNGEE. This CDR3 spans 16 amino acids. DNA for the CDR3: TGTGCCAGCAGCGTAGCTGCTGCGGGAAACACCGGGGAGCTGTTTTTT. This sequence encodes CASSVAAAGNTGELFF.

The rearrangement links TRBV6-1 to TRBJ1-5; D is possibly TRBD1 (5 bases). V lost 6 bases, J lost 3 bases, and 12 bases lay in between. The V gene's germline CDR1 is MNHNS and CDR2 SASEGT. The CDR3 runs 14 residues. The CDR3 region is CASRKDGHNQPQHF. In DNA, the CDR3 is TGTGCCAGCAGGAAGGACGGACACAATCAGCCCCAGCATTTT.

V gene TRBV15 combines with J gene TRBJ2-1; unclear D gene. V lost 0 bases and J 11 bases, leaving 8 bases between the germline ends. Germline loops: CDR1 LNHNV, CDR2 YYDKDF (reference sequence). CDR3 size: 12 residues. This chain's CDR3 is CATSRDRAKQFF. The CDR3 region has the DNA TGTGCCACCAGCAGAGATCGGGCAAAGCAGTTCTTC.

This sequence joins TRBV20-1 and TRBJ1-2; D not certain. Per the germline V gene, CDR1 is DFQATT and CDR2 is SNEGSKA (reference sequence). The CDR3 is 13 amino acids. V was trimmed by 3 bases and J by 9 bases, leaving 17 bases between them. CDR3 DNA: TGCAGTGCTAGTCCCACTCCGATCGTAAGCTACACCTTC. Protein product: CSASPTPIVSYTF.

The chain uses TRBV29-1 and TRBJ2-1; D may be TRBD1 or TRBD2 (5 bases each). V was pared by 4 bases and J by 0 bases, with 13 bases between. The CDR3 extends over 15 amino acids. Germline values: CDR1 SQVTM, CDR2 ANQGSEA. As DNA, the CDR3 is TGCAGCGTTGTTCGGGGCTCTAGCTCCTACAATGAGCAGTTCTTC. Translating it yields CSVVRGSSSYNEQFF.

This clonotype has just a few counts. This chain links TRBV20-1 with TRBJ1-5; possibly TRBD1 for D (5 bases). Germline V gene sequence: CDR1 DFQATT, CDR2 SNEGSKA (reference sequence). Trimming left V 5 bases short and J 3 bases short, with 8 bases between. This CDR3 comprises 12 residues. The chain's CDR3 is CSASGINQPQHF. The CDR3 DNA sequence: TGCAGTGCTTCAGGGATCAATCAGCCCCAGCATTTT.

This clonotype was seen at least ten times. The V and J genes are TRBV29-1 and TRBJ2-7; no clear D gene. From germline, CDR1 is SQVTM and CDR2 ANQGSEA. The CDR3 is 11 residues long. V lost 8 bases to trimming and J lost 4 bases, with 12 bases between them. The CDR3 DNA reads as TGCAGCTTTAGGCCCCCTTACGAGCAGTACTTC. The encoded protein is CSFRPPYEQYF.

This clonotype occurred many times. J is TRBJ1-1 and V is TRBV5-1; D remains ambiguous. CDR3 length: 14 residues. V gave up 0 bases and J gave up 0 bases, with 6 bases separating them. Germline V gene data show CDR1 as SGHRS and CDR2 as YFSETQ. In DNA form, the CDR3 reads TGCGCCAGCAGCTTGGGCAGCTTGAACACTGAAGCTTTCTTT. Translation: CASSLGSLNTEAFF.

This clonotype was seen at least ten times. V and J are TRBV10-3 and TRBJ2-1, with 13 bases that match TRBD2. The length of the CDR3 is 13 residues. The ends lost 8 bases at V and 6 bases at J; junction bases unmatched: 1. Germline assignment: CDR1 ENHRY and CDR2 SYGVKD. CDR3 in DNA: TGTGCCATCGGACTAGCGGGGGCCAATGAGCAGTTCTTC. Amino acids: CAIGLAGANEQFF.

V gene TRBV12-3 or TRBV12-4 combines with J gene TRBJ2-1, with D perhaps assigned TRBD1 or TRBD2 (6 bases each). The CDR3 is made up of 17 amino acids. V shed 2 bases and J shed 8 bases, with 22 bases lying between them. CDR3 region: CASSLKPPQGRGDEQFF. The CDR3 nucleotides read TGTGCCAGCAGTTTAAAACCCCCCCAGGGAAGGGGGGATGAGCAGTTCTTC.

This clonotype was detected only a few times. The chain is built from TRBV5-1 and TRBJ1-3; D is unresolved. Trimming removed 0 bases at V and 1 base at J, with 5 bases between. The CDR3 has 14 residues. Germline-derived CDR1 and CDR2 are SGHRS and YFSETQ. DNA of the CDR3: TGCGCCAGCAGCTTGGGCCAATCTGGAAACACCATATATTTT. Its translation is CASSLGQSGNTIYF.

In its sample, this clonotype was seen a few times. This sequence joins TRBV29-1 and TRBJ1-5; D is unclear. The CDR3 is 12 amino acids. Trimming pared 8 bases from V and 6 bases from J, leaving 14 bases between. The germline gives CDR1 SQVTM, CDR2 ANQGSEA. This CDR3 reads CSIGDTGQPQHF. CDR3 DNA sequence: TGCAGCATCGGCGACACGGGTCAGCCCCAGCATTTT. The entire variable domain, with the rest obtained from reference TRBV29-1 and TRBJ1-5, is as follows: SAVISQKPSRDICQRGTSLTIQCQVDSQVTMMFWYRQQPGQSLTLIATANQGSEATYESGFVIDKFPISRPNLTFSTLTVSNMSPEDSSIYLCSIGDTGQPQHFGDGTRLSIL.

The chain is built from TRBV14 and TRBJ2-7; 11 bases match TRBD2. The J segment lost 3 bases and the V segment lost 1 base, leaving 11 bases of the junction unmatched. The CDR3 sequence is 18 residues long. CDR1 SGHDN and CDR2 FVKESK come from the germline V gene. CDR3 amino acids: CASSQVRTSGPRLYEQYF. CDR3 nucleotides: TGTGCCAGCAGCCAAGTCAGGACTAGCGGGCCCCGCCTCTACGAGCAGTACTTC.

The chain is built from TRBV7-2 and TRBJ2-3; 10 nucleotides agree with TRBD2. CDR1 and CDR2 (germline): SGHTA, FQGNSA. CDR3 length equals 16 residues. The V segment lost 5 bases and the J segment 1 base; nucleotides outside the gene matches: 6. The CDR3 reads CASSTDLAGGTDTQYF. For the CDR3, the DNA is TGTGCCAGCAGCACCGATCTAGCGGGGGGCACAGATACGCAGTATTTT.

This clonotype appeared a few times. The chain uses TRBV4-1 and TRBJ1-1, with D tentatively TRBD1 (6 bases). The CDR3 totals 14 residues. With 11 bases removed from V and 0 bases from J, the gap between germline ends came to 16 bases. From germline, CDR1 is MGHRA and CDR2 YSYEKL. The CDR3 bases are TGCGCCGCGGGGGGCGGGACACTGAACACTGAAGCTTTCTTT. Protein sequence: CAAGGGTLNTEAFF.

The chain combines TRBV12-3 or TRBV12-4 with TRBJ1-1, with 9 bases aligning to TRBD1. V shed 4 bases and J 1 base; nucleotides not matched to a gene: 7. The CDR3 is 16 residues long. The CDR3 DNA reads TGTGCCAGCAGTTCTACAGGGGGCACTAGGAACACTGAAGCTTTCTTT. This gives the protein CASSSTGGTRNTEAFF.

This clonotype was found a few times. The chain links TRBV9 to TRBJ2-1, with 8 bases fitting TRBD2. The CDR3 sequence is 14 residues long. Per the germline V gene, CDR1 is SGDLS and CDR2 is YYNGEE. V shed 0 bases, J shed 9 bases, and the junction held 5 bases outside the gene matches. The CDR3 region has the DNA TGTGCCAGCAGCGTAGAAGGTAGCGGGGCTGAGCAGTTCTTC. Translating gives CASSVEGSGAEQFF.

The J gene is TRBJ2-3, the V gene TRBV9; D is unresolved. The V and J ends lost 3 bases and 2 bases respectively, with 10 bases between them. The germline V gene has CDR1 SGDLS and CDR2 YYNGEE. The CDR3 runs to 14 residues. CDR3 protein: CASSEDPVTDTQYF. CDR3 DNA sequence: TGTGCCAGCAGCGAGGACCCTGTCACAGATACGCAGTATTTT.

This clonotype was counted only a few times. The rearrangement joins TRBV20-1 to TRBJ2-1; 13 bases map to TRBD2. There are 15 residues in the CDR3. Germline loops: CDR1 DFQATT, CDR2 SNEGSKA (reference sequence). With V trimmed by 3 bases and J by 5 bases, 4 bases remained unmatched. The CDR3 here is CSASQLAGGNNEQFF. The CDR3 region has the DNA TGCAGTGCTAGCCAACTAGCGGGAGGGAACAATGAGCAGTTCTTC.